This T cell receptor beta chain was sequenced for a study of human T cells and chemical hapten exposure. Study summary: Slight differences in pooled library volume were the main source of varying TCR yields across samples. Notes on the study in general: Significantly more large CDR3 similarity clusters were formed by expanded TCRs than by controls.

Time point denoted: patch test 2, 6 weeks after DPC sensitization. Treatment of the sample: therapeutic diphenylcyclopropenone sensitization with weekly scalp DPC. Sample donors consisted of patients with alopecia, aged 18 to 70 years, who were suitable for DPC. TCRdb called the RACE reads again in MiXCR, with one record for every CDR3 protein. The table shows 350,000 to 400,000 distinct CDR3 sequences, with about 6% occurring only once. Germline CDR1 is MNHEY and CDR2 is SVGAGI. V gave up 6 bases and J gave up 1 base, with 16 bases separating them. The CDR3 has 16 residues. This clonotype was seen at least ten times. The antigen remains unidentified.

This specimen consisted of whole blood, obtained in connection with sensitization to the hapten diphenylcyclopropenone (DPC). The chain employs TRBV6-5 and TRBJ1-5; D call uncertain. This TCR came from a young woman with alopecia areata. Some clones in this sample may be carry-over from other donors' samples. The CDR3 DNA follows: TGTGCCAGCAGCCCACGGTTTCCTGGGAGCAATCAGCCCCAGCATTTT. This sequence encodes CASSPRFPGSNQPQHF.